This T cell receptor beta chain was retrieved from a study of T cells after posttransplantation cyclophosphamide (TCRdb year 2016). Some background on the complete study: The study tracked T cell repertoire reconstitution by TRB sequencing after myeloablative bone marrow transplantation using posttransplantation cyclophosphamide as GVHD prophylaxis. Samples from under 40 PTCy-treated patients and approximately 15 related bone marrow donors of those patients were subjected to antigen receptor sequencing. Blood from every one of the roughly 30 PTCy patients who had 1-year posttransplant specimens underwent TRB sequencing. In 3 patients, up to 3 additional blood samples taken between 2 and 5.2 years after transplant also underwent TRB sequencing, as did pretransplant blood from a handful of patients. TRA and TRB clonality were tightly correlated in about ten samples, so subsequent TCR analyses focused on TRB only. Public TRB sequences were checked against a database of over 3,000 sequences associated with responses to pathogens, tumor antigens, self-antigens and alloantigens.

TRB sequencing used genomic DNA with the immunoSEQ assay at survey resolution or the hsTCRB kit. In the paper's pipeline: The immunoSEQ software handled initial read processing, and the LymphoSeq R package was used for repertoire analyses. For each TRB dataset, clonality was calculated as 1 minus normalized Shannon entropy, and the Gini coefficient was computed as well. To infer phenotypes in unsorted samples, TRB sequences from sorted subsets of the recipient or donor were mapped onto unsorted samples from the same recipient. TCRdb stores this immuneACCESS table with in-frame sequences only. Part of the clones is absent; in the studies checked, under half of the shortfall reflects unresolved V genes, and no reason is known for the rest. The D gene and trimming were derived from the DNA, and the V and J assignments and clone size from that table. The sample contains about 9,200 clones, over 95% of them found a single time. The ten biggest clones cover approximately 0.25% of the sample.

V and J are truncated by 2 bases and 0 bases respectively, leaving an intervening sequence of 9 bases. CDR1 WNHNN and CDR2 SYGVQD are derived from the germline V gene (reference sequence). Its CDR3 holds 15 amino acids, cysteine through phenylalanine. Only CDR3 DNA remains: 45 bases, in frame from the first base. Related bone marrow donors provided peripheral blood samples on the day of marrow donation. Viable CD3+CD4+ or CD3+CD8+ cells that were CCR7+CD45RA+CD45RO-CD95-CD27+CD28+ were defined as naive T cells. Mononuclear cells from peripheral blood and bone marrow were separated by Ficoll-Hypaque density centrifugation and then cryopreserved. CD4+ and CD8+ T cells, including naive and memory subsets, were sorted by FACS using a FACSAria II. This clone was detected only once. It has no known antigen specificity. No base quality information exists; no much larger clone differs at one position. Study-wide conclusions, independent of this receptor: The TRB repertoires of T cells infiltrating skin or the GI tract showed only limited overlap with the TRB repertoires found in blood. At 1-2 months, donor-recipient similarity was low but rose over the first year, and the later blood repertoires were often dominated by donor CD8+ memory clones. Across 45 or so patients, TRB clonality was highly associated with recipient CMV seropositivity and CMV reactivation, and PTCy diversity was similar to diversity in CNI/methotrexate controls.

Sequencing used naive CD8+ T cells sorted from PBMCs. This receptor was identified in a man aged 45-65 years in good health, CMV-negative, and a related stem cell transplant donor. The V and J segments used are TRBV10-1 and TRBJ2-3; no confident D gene assignment can be made. The CDR3 is CASSESVYSTDTQYF. The DNA reads as follows: TGCGCCAGCAGTGAGAGCGTTTACAGCACAGATACGCAGTATTTT.